This T cell receptor (beta chain) comes out of a study of T cells in localized non-small cell lung cancer. Germline V lookup: CDR1 MNHNS, CDR2 SASEGT. Trimming pared 5 bases from V and 4 bases from J, leaving 13 bases between. This CDR3 is 14 amino acids long. Data came from immunoSEQ multiplex PCR; TCRdb stores just in-frame clones and leaves some out. The table has approximately 64,000 clones, 90% seen once. The sample here was peripheral blood, taken before any cancer treatment. The receptor was derived from a woman aged 40-69 years with stage I lung adenocarcinoma. V gene TRBV6-1 combines with J gene TRBJ2-3; D may be TRBD1 (6 bases). The CDR3 sequence is CASSRKGDADTQYF. In nucleotides, the CDR3 is TGTGCCAGCAGTAGAAAGGGGGACGCAGATACGCAGTATTTT.